This TCR beta chain was retrieved from a study of T cells after yellow fever vaccination. Study overall: SMART-Seq v4 Ultra Low Input handled preparation of low-cell-number fractions.

Per germline, CDR1 LGHNA and CDR2 YSLEER. V was clipped by 1 base and J by 6 bases, with 12 bases between them. This CDR3 spans 14 amino acids. TCRdb re-derived calls from the 5' RACE reads in MiXCR, one entry per CDR3 protein. The table lists fewer than 450,000 distinct CDR3 sequences, around 8.1% of them singletons. This clonotype was detected a few times. Its specificity is not known. Overall study results and limits: Weaker, the secondary response peaked sooner, at day 5 versus 15.

This clonotype originated in a man younger than 30 who received the YFV17D yellow fever vaccine. V usage is TRBV4-3 and J usage is TRBJ1-1, with D possibly being TRBD1 (6 bases). The sequenced sample was PBMCs, obtained roughly seven weeks after the first yellow fever vaccination. CDR3 region: CASSQGGQGPEAFF. The CDR3 DNA is TGCGCCAGCAGCCAAGGGGGGCAGGGCCCTGAAGCTTTCTTT.